The rows below give T cell receptor beta chains drawn from one sample of a study of response to subunit inactivated influenza vaccine. MiXCR, run by TCRdb on the RT-PCR reads, gives a single entry per CDR3 protein. Of roughly 670,000 distinct CDR3 sequences in the sample, 14% were seen once. Sequences were derived from PBMCs from blood, sampled 14 to 15 days before vaccination. The receptors were gathered from a man aged 45-65 years who received an inactivated influenza vaccine. CDR3s include the opening cysteine and the closing phenylalanine or tryptophan. Each record gives: clone size, D gene, J gene, V gene, CDR3 DNA, CDR3 protein. D genes are given only for firm matches. Expanded clones get a size class; other rows say once, few or many, or leave the size out.

>.|.|TRBJ2-6|TRBV5-5
TGTGCCAGCAGCTTGGCCGTAGTTGGCCGGGGTGGGGCCAACGTCCTGACTTTC
CASSLAVVGRGGANVLTF
>.|TRBD1|TRBJ2-5|TRBV27
TGTGCCAGCAGCATAGGGTGGGGACAGGAGACCCAGTACTTC
CASSIGWGQETQYF
>few|.|TRBJ2-7|TRBV28
TGTGCCAGCAGTTTATCGGCCGGGAGTTACGAGCAGTACTTC
CASSLSAGSYEQYF
>many|.|TRBJ2-3|TRBV7-8
TGTGCCAGCAGCTTAAAAACAGGGCGAGATACGCAGTATTTT
CASSLKTGRDTQYF
>few|TRBD1|TRBJ2-5|TRBV5-1
TGCGCCAGCAGCTTTTCCGGGACAGAAGAGACCCAGTACTTC
CASSFSGTEETQYF
>.|TRBD2|TRBJ2-1|TRBV28
TGTGCCAGCAGTTTAACTAGCGGGAGGGCCTTTTCCTACAATGAGCAGTTCTTC
CASSLTSGRAFSYNEQFF
>few|TRBD1|TRBJ2-6|TRBV27
TGTGCCAGCAGTTTATTTTCAGGACAGGGGACTTTTTCCACTGGGGCCAACGTCCTGACTTTC
CASSLFSGQGTFSTGANVLTF
>few|TRBD1|TRBJ1-2|TRBV6-5
TGTGCCAGCAGTTACTCTGGACAGGGCACCTATGGCTACACCTTC
CASSYSGQGTYGYTF
>few|TRBD2|TRBJ2-5|TRBV7-2
TGTGCCAGCAGCTTAGGGGGCGCGGGAGTAGGGGAGACCCAGTACTTC
CASSLGGAGVGETQYF
>.|TRBD1|TRBJ2-1|TRBV18
TGTGCCAGCTCAAATCAAAAGACAGGGTACGAGCAGTTCTTC
CASSNQKTGYEQFF
>.|TRBD2|TRBJ2-1|TRBV19
TGTGCCAGTAGTATAGGGCTAGCGGGTGACAATGAGCAGTTCTTC
CASSIGLAGDNEQFF
>many|.|TRBJ2-3|TRBV3-1
TGTGCCAGCAGCCAAGATTCCTACGCAGATACGCAGTATTTT
CASSQDSYADTQYF
>few|TRBD1|TRBJ2-7|TRBV7-2
TGTGCCCCCCTAGGGACAGGGTTTTTCGAGCAGTACTTC
CAPLGTGFFEQYF
>.|TRBD1|TRBJ2-2|TRBV24-1
TGTGCCACCAGTGATTTTTCTACCGGGACAGGGTCCGGGGAGCTGTTTTTT
CATSDFSTGTGSGELFF
>.|TRBD1|TRBJ2-4|TRBV27
TGTGCCAGCAGCCAGATACTACCGACAGGGTTCTCCAAAAACATTCAGTACTTC
CASSQILPTGFSKNIQYF
>.|.|TRBJ2-2|TRBV4-1
TGCGCCAGCAGATTAGGGGGTGATACCGGGGAGCTGTTTTTT
CASRLGGDTGELFF
>.|.|TRBJ2-1|TRBV20-1
TGCAGTGCTAGACCTGCGACTAGGGTGGGGCAGTTCTTC
CSARPATRVGQFF
>.|TRBD2|TRBJ2-3|TRBV20-1
TGCAGTGCCCAGAGGAGCGGGAGCATCACAGATACGCAGTATTTT
CSAQRSGSITDTQYF
>.|.|TRBJ2-7|TRBV7-2
TGTGCCAGCAGCTTAGCGGTACAACCCTACGAGCAGTACTTC
CASSLAVQPYEQYF
>few|.|TRBJ2-7|TRBV4-3
TGCGCCAGCAGCCCGTCCCAGAGGGACGGACCATTCGAGCAGTACTTC
CASSPSQRDGPFEQYF
>.|.|TRBJ1-5|TRBV30
TGTGCGGGGGGCCACGGAGGCAATCAGCCCCAGCATTTT
CAGGHGGNQPQHF
>few|TRBD1|TRBJ1-1|TRBV28
TGTGCCAGCAGTCCCCCGGGACAGTACACTGAAGCTTTCTTT
CASSPPGQYTEAFF